This T cell receptor beta chain came from a study of blood T cells in healthy people across ages. Per sample, at least 6 micrograms of total RNA were extracted. Primed by a sample-barcoded 5' primer and a J-beta primer mix, a second PCR proceeded for roughly 6 to 12 cycles. TCRdb re-analysed the 5' RACE reads in MiXCR, keeping a single row per CDR3 protein. The top ten hold around a sixth of the sample, which has roughly 500,000 distinct CDR3 sequences, roughly a quarter seen once. A few counts support this clonotype. The source of this sequence is an older woman in good health. Sequenced: blood.

This CDR3 is CASSLSPTGYNEQFF. CDR3 DNA sequence: TGTGCCAGCAGCTTGTCGCCTACTGGGTACAATGAGCAGTTCTTC. This chain joins TRBV11-1 and TRBJ2-5; D uncertain. The DNA end is a closer match to TRBJ2-1, so the J assignment may be wrong. This CDR3 region has 15 residues. Germline V gene lookup returns CDR1 SGHAT and CDR2 FQDESV (reference sequence).